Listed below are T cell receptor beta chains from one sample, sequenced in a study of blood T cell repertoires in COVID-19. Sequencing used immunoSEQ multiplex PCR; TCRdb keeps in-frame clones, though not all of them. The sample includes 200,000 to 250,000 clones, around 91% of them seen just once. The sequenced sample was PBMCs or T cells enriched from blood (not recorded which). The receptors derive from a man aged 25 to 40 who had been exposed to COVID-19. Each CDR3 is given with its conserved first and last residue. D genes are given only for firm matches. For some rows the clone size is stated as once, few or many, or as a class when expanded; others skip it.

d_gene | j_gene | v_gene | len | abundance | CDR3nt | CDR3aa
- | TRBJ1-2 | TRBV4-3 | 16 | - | TGCGCCAGCAGCCAACCAGGAGGAACAGGGAGCTATGGCTACACCTTC | CASSQPGGTGSYGYTF
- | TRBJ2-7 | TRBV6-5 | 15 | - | TGTGCCAGCAGTTACTCTAGTTCAGCCGGAGACGAGCAGTACTTC | CASSYSSSAGDEQYF
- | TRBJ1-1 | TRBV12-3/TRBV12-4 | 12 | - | TGTGCCAGCAGTTTCGGGATAAGTGAAGCTTTCTTT | CASSFGISEAFF
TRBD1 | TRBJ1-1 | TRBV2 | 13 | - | TGTGCCAGCAGGACGGACAGGGGCCCTGAAGCTTTCTTT | CASRTDRGPEAFF
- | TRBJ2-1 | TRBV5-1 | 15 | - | TGCGCCAGCAGCTTGGCCTATACCATCCCCAATGAGCAGTTCTTC | CASSLAYTIPNEQFF
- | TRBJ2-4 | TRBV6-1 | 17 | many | TGTGCCAGCAGTGAAGGCCGGGATCCCATAGCCAAAAACATTCAGTACTTC | CASSEGRDPIAKNIQYF
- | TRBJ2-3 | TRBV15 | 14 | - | TGTGCCCTAAAGGCAGGGTCTAACACAGATACGCAGTATTTT | CALKAGSNTDTQYF
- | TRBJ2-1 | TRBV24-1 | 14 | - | TGTGCCACCAGTGGGGGCAGCTCCTACAATGAGCAGTTCTTC | CATSGGSSYNEQFF
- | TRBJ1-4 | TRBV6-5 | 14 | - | TGTGCCAGCAGCCGGGGGGCAACTAATGAAAAACTGTTTTTT | CASSRGATNEKLFF
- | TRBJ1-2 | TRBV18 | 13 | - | TGTGCCAGCTCAGGAGACAGCAACTATGGCTACACCTTC | CASSGDSNYGYTF
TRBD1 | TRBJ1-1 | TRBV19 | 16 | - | TGTGCCAGTAGTAGAAGAGTACCGGGACAGGGGACTGAAGCTTTCTTT | CASSRRVPGQGTEAFF
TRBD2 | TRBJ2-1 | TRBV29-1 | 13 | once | TGCAGCGTAGAGCCTAGCGGGGGTAATGAGCAGTTCTTC | CSVEPSGGNEQFF
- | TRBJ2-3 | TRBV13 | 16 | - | TGTGCCAGCAGCCCCAACGACGGGGAAAGCACAGATACGCAGTATTTT | CASSPNDGESTDTQYF
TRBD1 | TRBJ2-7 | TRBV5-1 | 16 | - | TGCGCCAGCAGCTTGGAGGGGACAGGGGGCACCCACGAGCAGTACTTC | CASSLEGTGGTHEQYF
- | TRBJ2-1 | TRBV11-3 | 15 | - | TGTGCCAGCAGCTTAAGTTTGGACTTCCGGAGTGAGCAGTTCTTC | CASSLSLDFRSEQFF
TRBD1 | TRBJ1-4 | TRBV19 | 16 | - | TGTGCCAGTAGTATAGATCTTAGGGGGCAGGGTGAAAAACTGTTTTTT | CASSIDLRGQGEKLFF
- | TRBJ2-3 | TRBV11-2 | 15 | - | TGTGCCAGCACTTCGAGCCTCGGGGTCACAGATACGCAGTATTTT | CASTSSLGVTDTQYF
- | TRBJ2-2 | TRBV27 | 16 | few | TGTGCCAGCAGGATCACAGGGCTTGGGTCCGCCGGGGAGCTGTTTTTT | CASRITGLGSAGELFF
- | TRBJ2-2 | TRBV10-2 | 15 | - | TGCGCCAGCAGTCTCACCGGGACTCAGGCCGGGGAGCTGTTTTTT | CASSLTGTQAGELFF
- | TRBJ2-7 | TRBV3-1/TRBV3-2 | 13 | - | TGTGCCAGCAGCCAATATCCCTCCTACGAGCAGTACTTC | CASSQYPSYEQYF
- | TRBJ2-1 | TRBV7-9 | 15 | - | TGTGCCAGCAGCACCTCGGGACTCACCTACAATGAGCAGTTCTTC | CASSTSGLTYNEQFF
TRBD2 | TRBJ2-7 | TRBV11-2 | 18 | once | TGTGCCAGCAGCTTTTCCGCCCGACGCGGGGGGAATCCCTACGAGCAGTACTTC | CASSFSARRGGNPYEQYF
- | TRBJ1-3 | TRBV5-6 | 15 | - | TGTGCCAGCAGCCTCCCGGGGGGCTCTGGAAACACCATATATTTT | CASSLPGGSGNTIYF
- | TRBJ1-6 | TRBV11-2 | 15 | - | TGTGCCAGCACCGAGGCGGCAGCGAAAAATTCACCCCTCCACTTT | CASTEAAAKNSPLHF
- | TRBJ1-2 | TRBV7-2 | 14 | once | TGTGCCAGCAGCACCAGATACCGTGACTATGGCTACACCTTC | CASSTRYRDYGYTF
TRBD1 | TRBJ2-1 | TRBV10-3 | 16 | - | TGTGCCATCAGTAGACCCCCGGGACAGGGGATGGATGAGCAGTTCTTC | CAISRPPGQGMDEQFF
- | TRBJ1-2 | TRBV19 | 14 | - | TGTGCCAGTAGTATCATCAAGGACAGTCATGGCTACACCTTC | CASSIIKDSHGYTF
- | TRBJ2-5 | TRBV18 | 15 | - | TGTGCCAGCTCACCATGGCAGGATAAGCAAGAGACCCAGTACTTC | CASSPWQDKQETQYF
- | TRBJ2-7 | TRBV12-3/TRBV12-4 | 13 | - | TGTGCCAGCAGTTGGGTGACAAACTACGAGCAGTACTTC | CASSWVTNYEQYF
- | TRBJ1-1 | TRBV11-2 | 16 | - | TGTGCCAGCAGCTCCCTCACACGCGCCCGCGGCAATGAAGCTTTCTTT | CASSSLTRARGNEAFF